A selection of T cell receptor beta chains follows, all from one sample in a study of T cell repertoires in aging, cancer and after chemotherapy. A single record per CDR3 protein comes from TCRdb applying MiXCR to the multiplex PCR reads. The data hold about 13,000 distinct CDR3 sequences, with around 23% observed a single time. Sample: blood. The receptors originated from a human donor in good health. The CDR3 runs from the conserved cysteine through the conserved F or W. A D gene is named only where the DNA matches it firmly. Not all rows give a size; the values are once, few, many and, for expanded clones, a class.

TRBV6-5	TRBJ2-3	medium-sized	-	TGTGCCAGCAGTTACCCGACGGATACGCAGTATTTT	CASSYPTDTQYF
TRBV11-3	TRBJ2-5	-	TRBD2	TGTGCCAGCAGCTTTCGCGGGGGGGCCGCAGAGACCCAGTACTTC	CASSFRGGAAETQYF
TRBV10-1	TRBJ2-3	-	TRBD2	TGCGCCAGCAGTGGCGGGACTAGCGGGGGCACAGATACGCAGTATTTT	CASSGGTSGGTDTQYF
TRBV7-3	TRBJ2-1	few	-	TGTGCCAGCAGCCAAGGTTGGGGCAATGAGCAGTTCTTC	CASSQGWGNEQFF
TRBV6-5	TRBJ2-3	few	TRBD2	TGTGCCAGCAGTAAACTTAATAGCGGGGTAGGCACAGATACGCAGTATTTT	CASSKLNSGVGTDTQYF
TRBV27	TRBJ2-7	-	TRBD2	TGTGCCAGCAGTTTGCTAGCGGGGGGGAGTCCCTACGAGCAGTACTTC	CASSLLAGGSPYEQYF
TRBV12-3/TRBV12-4	TRBJ1-2	-	-	TGTGCTAGTGCCCTCCAGACATATGGCTACACCTTC	CASALQTYGYTF
TRBV7-9	TRBJ1-1	-	-	TGTGCCAGCAGCCCTGACGGCAGTAACACTGAAGCTTTCTTT	CASSPDGSNTEAFF
TRBV7-7	TRBJ2-3	-	TRBD2	TGTGCTAGCAGCGTCGGGACTAGCAAGGCAGATACGCAGTATTTT	CASSVGTSKADTQYF
TRBV19	TRBJ2-5	-	TRBD2	TGTGCCAGTCGACTAGCGGGGGACTTCCAAGAGACCCAGTACTTC	CASRLAGDFQETQYF
TRBV5-1	TRBJ2-7	few	-	TGCGCCAGCAGCCTGGGGGCGCCGGGGGAGCAGTACTTC	CASSLGAPGEQYF
TRBV6-5	TRBJ1-6	once	-	TGTGCCAGCAGCTTTCTGAGCACCCATAATTCACCCCTCCACTTT	CASSFLSTHNSPLHF
TRBV6-5	TRBJ2-2	-	-	TGTGCCAGCAGTGAAGCCGACACCGGGGAGCTGTTTTTT	CASSEADTGELFF
TRBV27	TRBJ2-4	few	-	TGTGCCAGCAGTTTTGGGCCGACTCTGGGCACTCAGTACTTC	CASSFGPTLGTQYF
TRBV5-6	TRBJ1-4	few	TRBD1	TGTGCCAGCAGCACCGACTCAACAGGGGCAAAACTGTTTTTT	CASSTDSTGAKLFF
TRBV19	TRBJ1-2	few	-	TGTGCCAGTAGTGACCCGCGGGGGGGCAGCTATGGCTACACCTTC	CASSDPRGGSYGYTF
TRBV5-4	TRBJ2-1	few	TRBD1	TGTGCCAGCAGCGAAGACAGGGGGCGCATCAATGAGCAGTTCTTC	CASSEDRGRINEQFF
TRBV6-6	TRBJ1-6	-	TRBD1	TGTGCCAGCAGTTACAGGAGTCTACAGGGGGTGAGTAATTCACCCCTCCACTTT	CASSYRSLQGVSNSPLHF
TRBV20-1	TRBJ1-5	-	-	TGCAGTGCTATAGGGGAGAATCAGCCCCAGCATTTT	CSAIGENQPQHF
TRBV5-4	TRBJ2-2	-	TRBD1	TGTGCCAGCAGCGCTGGGACAGGGGGTTTGGCCGGGGAGCTGTTTTTT	CASSAGTGGLAGELFF
TRBV18	TRBJ1-4	-	-	TGTGCCAGCTCACCACCGGGTTCAGAAAAACTGTTTTTT	CASSPPGSEKLFF
TRBV6-1	TRBJ2-7	-	-	TGTGCCAGCAGTGAAAGGACCGCGAGCTCCTACGAGCAGTACTTC	CASSERTASSYEQYF
TRBV7-9	TRBJ2-7	few	-	TGTGCCAGCAGCTTAGGCGTGGCAGGCGAGCAGTACTTC	CASSLGVAGEQYF
TRBV20-1	TRBJ2-1	-	-	TGCAGTTCTAGGGACTCGAGCTCCTACAATGAGCAGTTCTTC	CSSRDSSSYNEQFF
TRBV7-6	TRBJ2-5	-	TRBD1	TGTGCCAGCAGCCGGGACAGCCAAGAGACCCAGTACTTC	CASSRDSQETQYF
TRBV20-1	TRBJ2-7	many	TRBD1	TGCAGTGCTCGGGGACAGGGGGACGACGAGCAGTACTTC	CSARGQGDDEQYF